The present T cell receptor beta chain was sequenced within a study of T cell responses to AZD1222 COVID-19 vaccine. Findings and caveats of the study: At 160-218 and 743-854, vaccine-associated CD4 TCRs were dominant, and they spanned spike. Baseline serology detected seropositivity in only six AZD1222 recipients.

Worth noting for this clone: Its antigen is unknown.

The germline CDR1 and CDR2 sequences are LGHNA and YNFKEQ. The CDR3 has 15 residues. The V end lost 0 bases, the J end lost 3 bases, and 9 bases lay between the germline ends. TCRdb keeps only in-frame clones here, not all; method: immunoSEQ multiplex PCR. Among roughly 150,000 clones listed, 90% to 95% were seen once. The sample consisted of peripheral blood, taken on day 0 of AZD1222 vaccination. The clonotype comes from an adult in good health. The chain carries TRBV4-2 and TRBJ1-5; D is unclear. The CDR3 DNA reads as TGTGCCAGCAGCCAAGAGGAGGGCGACAATCAGCCCCAGCATTTT. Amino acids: CASSQEEGDNQPQHF.